This paragraph reports one TCR beta chain. Its antigen remains unidentified. Assay used: immunoSEQ multiplex PCR; TCRdb lists only in-frame clones, some missing. This sample has approximately 58,000 clones; roughly nine tenths occur once, and the top ten carry 2.2%. The data were obtained in a study of cytomegalovirus exposure and HLA in healthy donors. Findings and limits, study-wide: Some TCR beta chains (approximately 180 of them) were listed as cytomegalovirus-associated. Reportedly, diagnosis of cytomegalovirus status by the classifier showed high specificity and sensitivity. There were some public TCRs occurring in many donors, but most TCR sequences were rare.

Donors were drawn from the approximately 110-subject validation cohort, separate from the approximately 700-subject first cohort. Trimming cost V 5 bases and J 10 bases, with 10 bases left between them. CDR1 and CDR2 from the germline V gene are PRHDT and FYEKMQ (reference sequence). The CDR3 loop spans 11 amino acids. Sequenced: PBMCs. The chain is built from TRBV13 and TRBJ2-3; the D gene is possibly TRBD2 (5 bases). The source is a woman in her twenties or thirties in good health and CMV-seronegative. As DNA, the CDR3 is TGTGCCAGCAGCACCCGGGGTGCGCAGTATTTT. Translated, it gives CASSTRGAQYF.